Here is one T cell receptor beta chain with its context. Its antigen remains unknown. Germline CDR1 and CDR2: KGHSH and LQKENI. Trimming stripped 2 bases from V and 4 bases from J, with 11 bases between. This CDR3 comprises 14 residues. Combining a sample-barcoded 5' primer with a J-beta primer mix, a second PCR ran for roughly 7 to 12 cycles. Each cDNA molecule was tagged by a template-switch adaptor with 12 random nucleotides. MiXCR, run by TCRdb on the 5' RACE reads, gives a single entry per CDR3 protein. The sample has roughly 800,000 distinct CDR3 sequences; more than 45% are singletons. These data come from a study of blood T cells in healthy people across ages. The study's findings and limits: Comparison with aged donors showed that long-lived donors had more naive CD4+ cells and higher diversity.

The origin of this receptor is a man aged 25 to 40 in good health. Sequences were obtained from blood. The chain carries TRBV18 and TRBJ1-2; D ambiguous. The CDR3 DNA follows: TGTGCCAGCTCACCAGGCGGCCCACCCTATGGCTACACCTTC. Translation gives CASSPGGPPYGYTF.